This TCR beta chain was profiled in a study of blood T cell repertoires in COVID-19. Background on the study: From T cells, B-cell-depleted T cells, or PBMCs came the material, which was cDNA or gDNA.

CDR1 and CDR2 from the germline V gene are LNHDA and SQIVND (reference sequence). CDR3 length: 15 residues. The V segment lost 8 bases and the J segment 2 bases; nucleotides outside the gene matches: 11. Here immunoSEQ multiplex PCR was the method, and the copy in TCRdb shows in-frame clones only, minus some. The data hold some 170,000 clones, with about 91% observed a single time. The material sequenced was peripheral blood. The TCR sequence derives from a woman in her forties or fifties with acute or convalescent COVID-19. The V call is TRBV19, the J call TRBJ2-5, with 7 nucleotides matching TRBD2. In DNA, the CDR3 is TGTGCCAGTTCCCCCACTAGCGCCCATCAAGAGACCCAGTACTTC. Protein sequence: CASSPTSAHQETQYF.